One and the same sample provided the 29 T cell receptor beta chains below, sequenced in a study of blood T cells in healthy people across ages. Combining a sample-barcoded 5' primer with a J-beta primer mix, a second PCR ran for roughly 6 to 11 cycles. TCRdb used MiXCR to reprocess the 5' RACE reads, holding one entry per CDR3 protein. The sample has over 300,000 distinct CDR3 sequences; about 55% are singletons. Sample: blood. The source is a man in his fifties or sixties in good health.

The chain is built from TRBV20-1 and TRBJ2-7; D gene unclear. This CDR3 spans 16 amino acids. Germline V gene lookup returns CDR1 DFQATT and CDR2 SNEGSKA (reference sequence). The germline V and J ends were trimmed by 0 bases and 0 bases, with 15 bases remaining between them. This CDR3 is CSARDAVRALSYEQYF. Here the CDR3 DNA reads TGCAGTGCTAGAGATGCGGTCCGGGCCCTCTCCTACGAGCAGTACTTC.

The chain combines TRBV7-9 with TRBJ1-2; no clear D. V shed 1 base and J shed 6 bases, with 9 bases lying between them. This CDR3 contains 13 residues. Germline V gene sequence: CDR1 SEHNR, CDR2 FQNEAQ (reference sequence). The CDR3 DNA is TGTGCCAGCAGCTTAGACGGGATCAATGGCTACACCTTC. This gives the protein CASSLDGINGYTF.

This chain uses TRBV9 with TRBJ2-1, with D perhaps TRBD1 or TRBD2 (5 bases each). The germline V gene encodes CDR1 SGDLS and CDR2 YYNGEE. This CDR3 spans 17 amino acids. Trimming shortened V by 3 bases and J by 5 bases, and 21 bases separated the two germline ends. The CDR3 reads CASSDGTVGDPHNEQFF. CDR3 DNA sequence: TGTGCCAGCAGCGATGGGACCGTCGGGGACCCCCACAATGAGCAGTTCTTC.

This chain joins TRBV9 and TRBJ2-1; D not certain. Trimming left V 0 bases short and J 0 bases short, with 10 bases between. CDR1 and CDR2 (germline): SGDLS, YYNGEE. CDR3 length: 16 amino acids. The CDR3 coding sequence is TGTGCCAGCAGCGTAGGAGGCTTGAGCTCCTACAATGAGCAGTTCTTC. Its translation: CASSVGGLSSYNEQFF. Variable domain in full (rest from reference TRBV9 and TRBJ2-1): DSGVTQTPKHLITATGQRVTLRCSPRSGDLSVYWYQQSLDQGLQFLIQYYNGEERAKGNILERFSAQQFPDLHSELNLSSLELGDSALYFCASSVGGLSSYNEQFFGPGTRLTVL.

The V gene is TRBV20-1, the J gene TRBJ1-1, with 7 nucleotides matching TRBD1. CDR1 and CDR2 (germline): DFQATT, SNEGSKA (reference sequence). Unmatched junction bases numbered 15, after V lost 3 bases and J lost 5 bases. This CDR3 is built from 16 residues. CDR3 sequence (DNA): TGCAGTGCTAGGCCCGAGACAGGGAACAGAAGGACTGAAGCTTTCTTT. Its protein is CSARPETGNRRTEAFF.

A single count supports this clonotype. V usage is TRBV5-5 and J usage is TRBJ2-4; D is possibly TRBD2 (6 bases). The DNA end lines up better with TRBJ2-7; the J call may be wrong. Germline loops: CDR1 SGHKS, CDR2 YYEKEE (reference sequence). This CDR3 has 12 residues. CDR3 protein: CASSLAWGEQYF. CDR3 in DNA: TGTGCCAGCAGCCTAGCGTGGGGCGAGCAGTACTTC.

This rearrangement joins TRBV20-1 to TRBJ2-5; D is ambiguous. V lost 5 bases and J 5 bases, leaving 6 bases between the germline ends. Germline V gives CDR1 DFQATT, CDR2 SNEGSKA (reference sequence). This CDR3 has 10 amino acids. CDR3 coding DNA: TGCAGTGCTGCCCGGGAGACCCAGTACTTC. This sequence encodes CSAARETQYF.

The rearrangement joins TRBV6-2 or TRBV6-3 to TRBJ1-1, with D uncertain. V lost 7 bases, J lost 3 bases, and 9 bases lay in between. Germline V gene sequence: CDR1 MNHEY, CDR2 SVGEGT. CDR3 length equals 12 residues. CDR3 nucleotide sequence: TGTGCCAGCAACTCACCCTACACTGAAGCTTTCTTT. Protein sequence: CASNSPYTEAFF.

The V and J genes are TRBV11-2 and TRBJ1-2, with D uncertain. V was shortened by 5 bases and J by 6 bases, with 19 bases between the two germline ends. The CDR3 contains 15 residues. CDR1 and CDR2 (germline): SGHAT, FQNNGV. The CDR3 region is CASSRIREKVDGYTF. In DNA form, the CDR3 reads TGTGCCAGCAGCCGAATCCGGGAAAAGGTCGATGGCTACACCTTC.

This clonotype was seen a single time. The V gene is TRBV6-5, the J gene TRBJ2-7; D possibly corresponds to TRBD1 (5 bases). CDR1 and CDR2 (germline): MNHEY, SVGAGI. V was cut by 5 bases and J by 3 bases, with 20 bases left in between. The length of the CDR3 is 16 residues. In DNA form, the CDR3 reads TGTGCCAGCAGTCCCACGATGGGGCCACCGGGCTACGAGCAGTACTTC. This gives the protein CASSPTMGPPGYEQYF.

This clonotype was counted at least ten times. V gene TRBV4-1 combines with J gene TRBJ2-6; 7 nucleotides agree with TRBD1. Trimming at V came to 1 base and at J to 0 bases, leaving 3 bases not matched to a gene. CDR1 MGHRA and CDR2 YSYEKL come from the germline V gene. This CDR3 contains 17 residues. CDR3 DNA: TGCGCCAGCAGCCAAGTCGAGGGGGCCTCTGGGGCCAACGTCCTGACTTTC. Protein: CASSQVEGASGANVLTF.

This clonotype has only a few counts. The chain uses TRBV7-2 and TRBJ2-5; D is unresolved. The CDR3 length is 16 residues. The germline V gene has CDR1 SGHTA and CDR2 FQGNSA. V lost 1 base to trimming and J lost 1 base, with 13 bases between them. The CDR3 DNA reads as TGTGCCAGCAGCTTAGTAATTGGGTTGGGCCAAGAGACCCAGTACTTC. As protein: CASSLVIGLGQETQYF.

As to this clonotype: One base away lies a much larger clone, so this may be a sequencing read error. V usage is TRBV6-2 or TRBV6-3 and J usage is TRBJ2-7, with 11 nucleotides matching TRBD2. Germline assignment: CDR1 MNHEY and CDR2 SVGEGT. V gave up 2 bases and J gave up 0 bases; unmatched junction bases: 6. This CDR3 comprises 17 residues. This CDR3 reads CASSYPMTSGVSYEQYF. As DNA, the CDR3 is TGTGCCAGCAGTTACCCAATGACTAGCGGGGTCTCCTACGAGCAGTACTTC.

V gene TRBV3-1 combines with J gene TRBJ2-5, with TRBD2 identical over 8 bases. There are 14 residues in the CDR3. Germline trimming cut 4 bases from V and 4 bases from J; bases unmatched to any gene: 5. Germline CDR1 and CDR2: LGHDT and YNNKEL (reference sequence). For the CDR3, the DNA is TGTGCCAGCAGCCCTCTCCTAGCGGGAGAGACCCAGTACTTC. Translating gives CASSPLLAGETQYF.

The V and J genes are TRBV20-1 and TRBJ2-7, with 11 bases lining up with TRBD2. Germline V gene sequence: CDR1 DFQATT, CDR2 SNEGSKA (reference sequence). Trimming cost V 6 bases and J 0 bases; bases outside gene matches: 4. The CDR3 loop spans 14 amino acids. CDR3 bases: TGCAGTGCCCGCACTAGCGGGAGCTCCTACGAGCAGTACTTC. It yields the protein CSARTSGSSYEQYF.

V and J are TRBV15 and TRBJ2-3; no reliable D call. This CDR3 comprises 12 residues. Germline V gene lookup returns CDR1 LNHNV and CDR2 YYDKDF (reference sequence). Trimming shortened V by 0 bases and J by 6 bases, and 4 bases separated the two germline ends. The CDR3: CATSRDFDTQYF. The CDR3 DNA sequence: TGTGCCACCAGCAGAGATTTCGATACGCAGTATTTT.

The genes are TRBV20-1 and TRBJ2-1; D is possibly TRBD1 (6 bases). The CDR3 contains 14 residues. V shed 3 bases and J shed 7 bases, with 16 bases lying between them. Germline V gene data show CDR1 as DFQATT and CDR2 as SNEGSKA (reference sequence). CDR3 sequence reads: CSARGQGKTNEQFF. CDR3 in DNA: TGCAGTGCTAGGGGGCAGGGGAAAACTAATGAGCAGTTCTTC.

This clonotype was observed a few times. V and J are TRBV3-1 and TRBJ2-2; 8 bases line up with TRBD2. V gave up 1 base and J gave up 8 bases; unmatched junction bases: 3. Germline CDR1 LGHDT, CDR2 YNNKEL (reference sequence). The CDR3 sequence is 14 residues long. The CDR3 is CASSQVSSGGELFF. CDR3 nucleotide sequence: TGTGCCAGCAGCCAAGTTTCTAGCGGGGGGGAGCTGTTTTTT.

This clonotype was seen only a few times. Germline is not matched at one junction end, which may reflect a read error. The V gene is TRBV4-2, the J gene TRBJ2-5; no definite D call. This CDR3 has 12 amino acids. From germline, CDR1 is LGHNA and CDR2 YNFKEQ. The CDR3 nucleotides read TGTGCTAGCAGCCAACAATCCGAGACCCAGTACTTC. Translation: CASSQQSETQYF.

This clonotype was picked up one time. V and J are TRBV5-1 and TRBJ2-5; the D gene is possibly TRBD2 (6 bases). Per germline, CDR1 SGHRS and CDR2 YFSETQ. The CDR3 runs to 15 residues. The V gene lost 7 bases and the J gene lost 11 bases, with 27 bases spanning the gap. Written as DNA, the CDR3 is TGCGCCAGCGCGGGGACTTTCGGTCCCCTCAATGAGCAGTACTTC. Its translation is CASAGTFGPLNEQYF.

A remark on this clonotype: A read error may be the cause here, since a much bigger clone is one base away. The V and J genes are TRBV29-1 and TRBJ1-2, with D uncertain. Per the germline V gene, CDR1 is SQVTM and CDR2 is ANQGSEA. The CDR3 covers 15 residues. Trimming pared 5 bases from V and 3 bases from J, leaving 19 bases between. The chain's CDR3 is CSVPLPPPADYGYTF. The CDR3 DNA reads as TGCAGCGTTCCATTGCCGCCCCCTGCCGACTATGGCTACACCTTC. Full variable domain (outside the CDR3, taken from reference TRBV29-1 and TRBJ1-2): SAVISQKPSRDICQRGTSLTIQCQVDSQVTMMFWYRQQPGQSLTLIATANQGSEATYESGFVIDKFPISRPNLTFSTLTVSNMSPEDSSIYLCSVPLPPPADYGYTFGSGTRLTVV.

The V call is TRBV15, the J call TRBJ2-1; 7 positions match TRBD2. CDR3 length equals 13 residues. The germline gives CDR1 LNHNV, CDR2 YYDKDF (reference sequence). V trimming: 3 bases; J trimming: 9 bases; junction bases outside the gene matches: 5. This CDR3 reads CATSSPSSGEQFF. CDR3 sequence (DNA): TGTGCCACCAGCAGCCCCTCTAGCGGTGAGCAGTTCTTC.

This clonotype turned up a few times. CDR3 region: CASSLDTPGANVLTF. The CDR3 DNA reads as TGTGCCAGCAGTTTGGACACACCTGGGGCCAACGTCCTGACTTTC. The V call is TRBV28, the J call TRBJ2-6; tentatively, D is TRBD1 (5 bases). The CDR3 contains 15 residues. CDR1 is MDHEN and CDR2 is SYDVKM in the germline V gene. Trimming stripped 3 bases from V and 2 bases from J, with 8 bases between.

This clonotype was observed at least ten times. The rearrangement links TRBV4-3 to TRBJ2-7; TRBD2 agrees at 10 bases. The germline V gene has CDR1 LGHNA and CDR2 YSLEER. The CDR3 is 15 amino acids. Losses at the gene ends were 4 bases for V and 7 bases for J; bases not matched to a gene: 10. The CDR3 coding sequence is TGCGCCAGCAGCCCCGGGGCTAGCGGGAGTCGAGAGCAGTACTTC. It specifies CASSPGASGSREQYF.

This clonotype was detected ten times or more. This chain uses TRBV4-2 with TRBJ1-2, with 7 bases identical to TRBD1. Germline values: CDR1 LGHNA, CDR2 YNFKEQ. The CDR3 length is 14 residues. Unmatched junction bases numbered 3, after V lost 1 base and J lost 4 bases. Here the CDR3 DNA reads TGTGCCAGCAGCCAAGTATCAGGGGGCTATGGCTACACCTTC. Encoded protein: CASSQVSGGYGYTF.

CDR3 bases: TGTGCCAGCAGTTTAACGGGGGGTCTGAGCGGGAGAGAGACAGATACGCAGTATTTT. Its translation is CASSLTGGLSGRETDTQYF. The chain combines TRBV27 with TRBJ2-3, with TRBD2 matching over 8 bases. J lost 3 bases, V lost 2 bases, and 16 bases had no gene match. Looked up from germline, CDR1 is MNHEY and CDR2 is SMNVEV (reference sequence). CDR3 length equals 19 residues.

This chain uses TRBV9 with TRBJ2-1; D is possibly TRBD1 (5 bases). The germline V and J ends were trimmed by 4 bases and 3 bases, with 11 bases remaining between them. The CDR3 is 14 residues long. CDR1 is SGDLS and CDR2 is YYNGEE in the germline V gene. As DNA, the CDR3 is TGTGCCAGCAGCACAATCGACAGCTACAATGAGCAGTTCTTC. This sequence encodes CASSTIDSYNEQFF.

The chain carries TRBV7-8 and TRBJ1-6, with D unresolved. With 5 bases removed from V and 3 bases from J, the gap between germline ends came to 20 bases. Germline loops: CDR1 SGHVS, CDR2 FQNEAQ. There are 18 residues in the CDR3. The DNA for the CDR3 is TGTGCCAGCAGCCCCCCTTTAAGGTTGGGCGGCTATAATTCACCCCTCCACTTT. This translates into CASSPPLRLGGYNSPLHF. Full variable domain (rest looked up from reference TRBV7-8 and TRBJ1-6): GAGVSQSPRYKVAKRGQDVALRCDPISGHVSLFWYQQALGQGPEFLTYFQNEAQLDKSGLPSDRFFAERPEGSVSTLKIQRTQQEDSAVYLCASSPPLRLGGYNSPLHFGNGTRLTVT.

The CDR3 reads CASSLEASGIYNEQFF. CDR3 coding DNA: TGTGCCAGCAGCTTAGAAGCTAGCGGGATCTACAATGAGCAGTTCTTC. The V gene is TRBV7-2, the J gene TRBJ2-1, with 9 bases aligning to TRBD2. With 1 base clipped from V and 3 bases from J, the junction kept 4 bases outside the gene matches. Germline loops: CDR1 SGHTA, CDR2 FQGNSA. The CDR3 is 16 residues long.